Below are 3 T cell receptor beta chains sequenced from a single sample in a study of Ad26.COV2.S vaccination and SARS-CoV-2 variants. Profiled with immunoSEQ multiplex PCR; TCRdb holds only in-frame clones, not every one. The sample shows 410,000 or so clones, roughly 90% of them seen only once. Specified treatment: some 20 received Ad26.COV2.S at low or high dose, single or two shots; five or six received placebo; per-sample allocation not given. On day 63 after the first injection, vaccine and placebo recipients gave samples. The specimen was peripheral blood, collected in a trial of Ad26.COV2.S vaccine versus placebo. These receptors were taken from a person aged 18-65 years who received the Ad26.COV2.S COVID-19 vaccine or a placebo.

CDR3 in DNA: TGTGCCAGCTCACCGGGACAGGGGGAATGGTACGAGCAGTACTTC. Translating it yields CASSPGQGEWYEQYF. The chain couples TRBV18 to TRBJ2-7, with 11 bases aligning to TRBD1. Germline V gene lookup returns CDR1 KGHSH and CDR2 LQKENI. This CDR3 contains 15 residues. Trimming cost V 3 bases and J 4 bases; bases outside gene matches: 5.

The genes are TRBV4-1 and TRBJ2-5, with 8 bases aligning to TRBD2. V was clipped by 0 bases and J by 5 bases; unmatched bases: 8. The CDR3 covers 16 residues. Germline CDR1 is MGHRA and CDR2 is YSYEKL. CDR3 amino acids: CASSQEGLGERETQYF. In nucleotides, the CDR3 is TGCGCCAGCAGCCAAGAGGGACTAGGGGAAAGGGAGACCCAGTACTTC.

The V and J genes are TRBV27 and TRBJ2-7; no definite D call. The germline gives CDR1 MNHEY, CDR2 SMNVEV (reference sequence). V was trimmed by 6 bases and J by 7 bases, leaving 19 bases between them. The CDR3 runs 14 residues. CDR3 residues: CASSPRVVQKEQYF. The CDR3 bases are TGTGCCAGCAGCCCTCGGGTCGTCCAAAAGGAGCAGTACTTC.